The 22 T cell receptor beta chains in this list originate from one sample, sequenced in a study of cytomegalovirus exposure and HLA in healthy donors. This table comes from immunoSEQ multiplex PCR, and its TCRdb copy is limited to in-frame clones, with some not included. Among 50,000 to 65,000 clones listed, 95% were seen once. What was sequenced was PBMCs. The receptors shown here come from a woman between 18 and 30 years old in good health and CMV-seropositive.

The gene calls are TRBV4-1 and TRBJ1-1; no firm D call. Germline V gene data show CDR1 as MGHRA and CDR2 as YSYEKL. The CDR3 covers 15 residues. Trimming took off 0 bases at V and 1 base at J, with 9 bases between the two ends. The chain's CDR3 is CASSQDDEGNTEAFF. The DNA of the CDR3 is TGCGCCAGCAGCCAAGATGATGAGGGGAACACTGAAGCTTTCTTT.

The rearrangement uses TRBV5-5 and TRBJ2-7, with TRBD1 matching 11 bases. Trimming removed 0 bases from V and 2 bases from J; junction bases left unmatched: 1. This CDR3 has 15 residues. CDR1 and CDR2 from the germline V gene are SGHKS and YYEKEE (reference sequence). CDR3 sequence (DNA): TGTGCCAGCAGCTTGGGGGGACAGGGGGCCTACGAGCAGTACTTC. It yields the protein CASSLGGQGAYEQYF.

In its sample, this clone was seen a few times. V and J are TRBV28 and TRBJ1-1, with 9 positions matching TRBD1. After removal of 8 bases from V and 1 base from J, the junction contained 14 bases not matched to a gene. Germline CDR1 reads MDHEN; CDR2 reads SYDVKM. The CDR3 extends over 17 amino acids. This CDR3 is CASSLLGTGHKNTEAFF. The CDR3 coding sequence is TGTGCCAGCTCCCTGCTCGGGACAGGGCACAAGAACACTGAAGCTTTCTTT.

The CDR3 DNA follows: TGCGCCAGCAGCCCCTATACAGGGATGAACACTGAAGCTTTCTTT. Its protein is CASSPYTGMNTEAFF. The chain uses TRBV5-1 and TRBJ1-1; D is perhaps TRBD1 (6 bases). Trimming shortened V by 4 bases and J by 0 bases, and 13 bases separated the two germline ends. The V gene's germline CDR1 is SGHRS and CDR2 YFSETQ. This CDR3 contains 15 residues.

CDR3 bases: TGCGCCAGCAGCACCATAACTCTCGGCACTGAAGCTTTCTTT. As protein: CASSTITLGTEAFF. The chain joins TRBV5-1 to TRBJ1-1; D uncertain. The germline V gene encodes CDR1 SGHRS and CDR2 YFSETQ. The CDR3 has 14 residues. The V and J ends lost 4 bases and 4 bases respectively, with 14 bases between them.

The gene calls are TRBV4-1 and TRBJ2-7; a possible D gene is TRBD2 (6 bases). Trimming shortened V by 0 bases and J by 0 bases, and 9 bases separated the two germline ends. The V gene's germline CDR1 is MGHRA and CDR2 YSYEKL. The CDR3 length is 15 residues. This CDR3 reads CASSQDRGSSYEQYF. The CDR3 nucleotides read TGCGCCAGCAGCCAAGATCGGGGGAGCTCCTACGAGCAGTACTTC.

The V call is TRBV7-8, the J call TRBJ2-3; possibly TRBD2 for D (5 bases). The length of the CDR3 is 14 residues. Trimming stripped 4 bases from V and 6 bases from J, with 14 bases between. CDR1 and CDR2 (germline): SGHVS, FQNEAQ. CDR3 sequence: CASSSPGRSDTQYF. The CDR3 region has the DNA TGTGCCAGCAGCTCACCGGGGAGATCGGATACGCAGTATTTT. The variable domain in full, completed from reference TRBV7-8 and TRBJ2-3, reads GAGVSQSPRYKVAKRGQDVALRCDPISGHVSLFWYQQALGQGPEFLTYFQNEAQLDKSGLPSDRFFAERPEGSVSTLKIQRTQQEDSAVYLCASSSPGRSDTQYFGPGTRLTVL.

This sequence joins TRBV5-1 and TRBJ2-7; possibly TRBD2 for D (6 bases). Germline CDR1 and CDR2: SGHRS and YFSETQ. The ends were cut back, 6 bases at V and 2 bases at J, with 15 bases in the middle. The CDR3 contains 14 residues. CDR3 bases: TGCGCCAGCATGGAGGGGTCCCCTCCCTACGAGCAGTACTTC. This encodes CASMEGSPPYEQYF.

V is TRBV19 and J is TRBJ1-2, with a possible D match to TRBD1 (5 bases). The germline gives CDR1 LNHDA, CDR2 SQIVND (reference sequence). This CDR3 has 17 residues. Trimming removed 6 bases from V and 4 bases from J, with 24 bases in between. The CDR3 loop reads CASRDRNRVQVAYGYTF. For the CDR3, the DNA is TGTGCCAGTAGAGATCGGAATAGGGTACAGGTAGCCTATGGCTACACCTTC.

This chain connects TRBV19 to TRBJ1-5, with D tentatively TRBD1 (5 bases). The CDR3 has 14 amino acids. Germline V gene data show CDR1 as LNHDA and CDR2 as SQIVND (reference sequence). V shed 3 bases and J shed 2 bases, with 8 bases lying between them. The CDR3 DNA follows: TGTGCCAGTAGTATTATAGGGGGCAATCAGCCCCAGCATTTT. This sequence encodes CASSIIGGNQPQHF.

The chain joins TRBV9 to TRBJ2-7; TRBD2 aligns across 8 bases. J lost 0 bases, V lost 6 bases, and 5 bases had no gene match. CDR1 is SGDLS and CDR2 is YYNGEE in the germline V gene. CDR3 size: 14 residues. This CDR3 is CASTPGGSSYEQYF. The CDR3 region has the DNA TGTGCCAGCACCCCGGGGGGGAGCTCCTACGAGCAGTACTTC.

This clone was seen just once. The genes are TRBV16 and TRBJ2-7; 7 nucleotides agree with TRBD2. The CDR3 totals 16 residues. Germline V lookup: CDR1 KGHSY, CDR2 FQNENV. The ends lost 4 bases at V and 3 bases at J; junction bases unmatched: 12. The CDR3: CASSPTSEAGVYEQYF. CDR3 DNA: TGTGCCAGCAGCCCCACCTCAGAGGCGGGGGTCTACGAGCAGTACTTC.

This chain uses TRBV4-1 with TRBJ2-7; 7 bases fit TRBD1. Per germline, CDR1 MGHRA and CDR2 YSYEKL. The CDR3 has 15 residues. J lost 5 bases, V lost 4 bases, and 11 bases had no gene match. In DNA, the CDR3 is TGCGCCAGCAGCCGCACGGGCAGACAGGGAAACGAGCAGTACTTC. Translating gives CASSRTGRQGNEQYF.

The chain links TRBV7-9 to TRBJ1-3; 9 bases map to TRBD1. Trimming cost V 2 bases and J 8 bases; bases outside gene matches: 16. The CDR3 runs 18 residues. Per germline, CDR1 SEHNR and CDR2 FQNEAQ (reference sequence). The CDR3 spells CASSLSRTGEYMWDTIYF. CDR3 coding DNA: TGTGCCAGCAGCTTATCCCGGACAGGGGAGTACATGTGGGACACCATATATTTT.

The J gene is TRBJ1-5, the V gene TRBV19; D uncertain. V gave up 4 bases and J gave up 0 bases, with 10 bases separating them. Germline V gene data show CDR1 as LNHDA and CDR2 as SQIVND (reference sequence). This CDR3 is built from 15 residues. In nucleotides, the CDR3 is TGTGCCAGTAGTACGGGGATGACTAGCAATCAGCCCCAGCATTTT. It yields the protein CASSTGMTSNQPQHF.

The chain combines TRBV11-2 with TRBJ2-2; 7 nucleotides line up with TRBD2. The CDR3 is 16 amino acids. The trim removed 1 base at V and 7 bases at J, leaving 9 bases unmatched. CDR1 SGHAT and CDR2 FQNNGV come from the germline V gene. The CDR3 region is CASSLGITGGGGELFF. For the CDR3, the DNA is TGTGCCAGCAGCTTAGGGATAACGGGGGGAGGCGGGGAGCTGTTTTTT.

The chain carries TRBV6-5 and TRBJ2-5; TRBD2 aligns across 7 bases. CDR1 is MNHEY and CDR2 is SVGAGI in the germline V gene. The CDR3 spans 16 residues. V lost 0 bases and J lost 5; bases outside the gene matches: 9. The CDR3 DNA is TGTGCCAGCAGTTACTCTGCGGGGTGGCGGGGGGAGACCCAGTACTTC. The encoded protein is CASSYSAGWRGETQYF.

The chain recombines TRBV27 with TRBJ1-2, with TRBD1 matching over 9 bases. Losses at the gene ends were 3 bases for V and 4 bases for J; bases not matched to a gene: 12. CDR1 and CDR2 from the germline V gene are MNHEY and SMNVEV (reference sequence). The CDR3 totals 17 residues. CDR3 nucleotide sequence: TGTGCCAGCAGTTTCGCGGGACAGGGTCAGAGGGGCTATGGCTACACCTTC. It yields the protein CASSFAGQGQRGYGYTF.

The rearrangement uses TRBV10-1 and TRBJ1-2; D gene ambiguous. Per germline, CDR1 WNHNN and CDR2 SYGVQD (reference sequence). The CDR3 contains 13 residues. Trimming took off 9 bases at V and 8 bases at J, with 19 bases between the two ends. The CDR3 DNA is TGCGCCAGTAGCGGACCGGGCCCTGGGGGCTACACCTTC. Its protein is CASSGPGPGGYTF.

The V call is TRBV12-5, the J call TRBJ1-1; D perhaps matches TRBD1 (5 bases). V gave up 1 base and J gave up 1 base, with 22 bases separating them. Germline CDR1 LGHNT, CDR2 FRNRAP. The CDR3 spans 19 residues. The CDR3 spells CASGLDVPLEGPGNTEAFF. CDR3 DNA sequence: TGTGCTAGTGGTTTGGACGTACCTTTGGAGGGGCCTGGGAACACTGAAGCTTTCTTT.

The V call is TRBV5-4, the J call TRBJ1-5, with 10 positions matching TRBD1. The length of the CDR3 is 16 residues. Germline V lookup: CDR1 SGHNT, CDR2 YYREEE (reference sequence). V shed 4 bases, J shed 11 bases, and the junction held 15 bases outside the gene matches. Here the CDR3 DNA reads TGTGCCAGCAGCCCCGCTGGCCCGGGACAGGGGCTGGCCCAGCATTTT. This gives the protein CASSPAGPGQGLAQHF.

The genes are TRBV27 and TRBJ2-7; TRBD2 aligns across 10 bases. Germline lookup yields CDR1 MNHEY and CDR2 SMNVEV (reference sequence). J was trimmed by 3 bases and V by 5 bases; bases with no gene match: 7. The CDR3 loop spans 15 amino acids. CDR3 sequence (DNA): TGTGCCAGCAGTCCCCGGACTAGCGGATTCTACGAGCAGTACTTC. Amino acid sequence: CASSPRTSGFYEQYF.